The clone carrying this T cell receptor beta chain has more than one count but fewer than ten. One junction end does not reproduce the germline sequence, and a read error may be involved. Using its own MiXCR run on the 5' RACE reads, TCRdb lists one record per CDR3 protein. In the table there are approximately 31,000 distinct CDR3 sequences, about 28% of which are singletons. The CDR3 extends over 14 amino acids. Germline lookup yields CDR1 SGHRS and CDR2 YFSETQ. This receptor was taken from a female donor with breast cancer. The chain employs TRBV5-1 and TRBJ2-1, with 7 bases lining up with TRBD2. The sequencing sample was made of naive CD4+ T cells sorted from a lymph node. Subset specified: naive CD4+ T cells, CD4+CD45RA+CD25-. The CDR3 loop reads CTSSLGTGGNEQFF. The CDR3 DNA is TGCACCAGCAGCTTGGGGACGGGAGGCAATGAGCAGTTCTTC. Looking up the rest from reference TRBV5-1 and TRBJ2-1 gives the full variable domain: KAGVTQTPRYLIKTRGQQVTLSCSPISGHRSVSWYQQTPGQGLQFLFEYFSETQRNKGNFPGRFSGRQFSNSRSEMNVSTLELGDSALYLCTSSLGTGGNEQFFGPGTRLTVL.